This TCR beta chain came from a study of CD8+CD57+ T cells in acquired aplastic anemia. Across the study: The mean DNA yield obtained from sorted CD4+ and CD8+ cells came to 3 to 3.5 ug.

Genomic DNA provided the template from which TCR beta VDJ and CDR3 profiles were obtained. TCRdb used MiXCR to reprocess the reads, holding one entry per CDR3 protein. Here the sample spans 150,000 to 180,000 distinct CDR3 sequences, about 52% being singletons. Individuals selected for sequencing had exhibited CD8+CD57+ cell expansion on flow cytometry. Overall study results and limits: Overlapping CD8+ CDR3 repertoires of patients and controls contained nearly 30 shared sequences. No significant patient-versus-control difference appeared in CD8+ Simpson's diversity.

This clonotype was found a few times. What it recognizes is unknown. This CDR3 is built from 16 residues. Germline assignment: CDR1 KGHDR and CDR2 SFDVKD. Germline trimming cut 3 bases from V and 2 bases from J; bases unmatched to any gene: 8. The sequencing sample was made of sorted CD4+, CD8+, or CD8+CD57+ T cells (not recorded which) from PBMCs. The chain joins TRBV24-1 to TRBJ2-5, with 7 bases matching TRBD2. The TCR was taken from a human donor with aplastic anemia. The CDR3: CATSDPLGGIQETQYF. The CDR3 DNA reads as TGTGCCACCAGTGATCCCCTCGGGGGGATTCAAGAGACCCAGTACTTC.